A single TCR beta chain is shown here with its context. CDR3 length equals 13 residues. The V gene lost 6 bases and the J gene lost 0 bases, with 6 bases spanning the gap. CDR1 is WNHNN, CDR2 SYGVQD, per germline (reference sequence). The data stem from a study of blood T cell repertoires in COVID-19. In the study overall: Acute and convalescent COVID-19 samples came from the United States, Italy and Spain.

Participant ages covered about 18 to 95 years across 24 US areas. Participant-reported clinical history was the basis for cohort assignment. Sequenced by immunoSEQ multiplex PCR; TCRdb stores in-frame clones only, minus some. Among 260,000 or so clones listed, 70% to 90% were seen once. The rearrangement joins TRBV10-1 to TRBJ1-5; TRBD1 is a possible D gene (6 bases). Material: PBMCs or T cells enriched from blood (not recorded which). This TCR was sampled from a woman aged 40 to 55 with acute COVID-19. CDR3 region: CASRGHSNQPQHF. In DNA, the CDR3 is TGCGCCAGCAGGGGACATAGCAATCAGCCCCAGCATTTT.